This T cell receptor (beta chain) stems from a study of cytotoxic CD8 clonotypes in ibrutinib-treated CLL. Study at large: Specimens for response were gathered following a median approximately 12 months of therapy, spanning 6 to 36.

Study results and limitations: Clonality showed a rise at ibrutinib response that reversed toward baseline at progression. Lymph node repertoires were not studied, and sampling times were unmatched.

Remarks on this clone: Its target is not known.

Cryopreserved PBMCs provided roughly 2 micrograms of genomic DNA for the TCR beta libraries. Only in-frame clones appear in the TCRdb table, and some are missing; sequencing was by immunoSEQ multiplex PCR. The repertoire holds 330,000 or so clones, with about 64% as singletons. The sample was PBMCs, taken after 36 months of ibrutinib treatment. This clonotype originated in a human donor with chronic lymphocytic leukemia.

The CDR3 nucleotides are TGTGCCAGCAGTTTATGGGACAGGGGGCACGAGCAGTACTTC. Amino acid sequence: CASSLWDRGHEQYF. This chain links TRBV28 with TRBJ2-7, with TRBD1 matching 11 bases. The length of the CDR3 is 14 residues. The J segment lost 5 bases and the V segment lost 0 bases, leaving 0 bases of the junction unmatched. Germline loops: CDR1 MDHEN, CDR2 SYDVKM. Together with reference TRBV28 and TRBJ2-7, the CDR3 gives the full variable domain: DVKVTQSSRYLVKRTGEKVFLECVQDMDHENMFWYRQDPGLGLRLIYFSYDVKMKEKGDIPEGYSVSREKKERFSLILESASTNQTSMYLCASSLWDRGHEQYFGPGTRLTVT.